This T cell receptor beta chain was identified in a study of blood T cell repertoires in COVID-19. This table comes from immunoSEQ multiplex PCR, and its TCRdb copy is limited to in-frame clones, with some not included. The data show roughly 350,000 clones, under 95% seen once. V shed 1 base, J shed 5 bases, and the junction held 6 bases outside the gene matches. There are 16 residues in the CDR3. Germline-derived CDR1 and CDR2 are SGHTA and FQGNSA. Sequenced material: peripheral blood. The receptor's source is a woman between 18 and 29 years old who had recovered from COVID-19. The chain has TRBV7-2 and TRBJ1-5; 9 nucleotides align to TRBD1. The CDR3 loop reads CASSLVFGTGHQPQHF. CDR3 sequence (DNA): TGTGCCAGCAGCTTAGTATTCGGGACAGGGCATCAGCCCCAGCATTTT.